The 6 T cell receptor beta chains below were found in one sample sequenced in a study of early T cells in non-severe SARS-CoV-2 infection. TCRdb reprocessed the 5' RACE reads via MiXCR and lists one record per CDR3 protein. The data contain 50,000 to 60,000 distinct CDR3 sequences, approximately 8% of them singletons. The sequencing here drew on whole blood, taken at baseline. The source is an adult who was a healthcare worker with PCR-confirmed SARS-CoV-2 infection or an uninfected control (not recorded which).

This clonotype has a handful of counts. The gene calls are TRBV3-1 and TRBJ2-7; D unresolved. CDR1 and CDR2 (germline): LGHDT, YNNKEL (reference sequence). V lost 0 bases to trimming and J lost 7 bases, with 10 bases between them. This CDR3 spans 13 amino acids. The CDR3 loop is CASSQDRHLEQYF. For the CDR3, the DNA is TGTGCCAGCAGCCAAGATCGACACTTGGAGCAGTACTTC.

The CDR3 DNA reads as TGCGCCAGCAGTTCCGGGACCAATAATTCACCCCTCCACTTT. Amino acids: CASSSGTNNSPLHF. The chain couples TRBV5-1 to TRBJ1-6; D might be TRBD1 (5 bases). V was shortened by 5 bases and J by 5 bases, with 11 bases between the two germline ends. Looked up from germline, CDR1 is SGHRS and CDR2 is YFSETQ. This CDR3 region has 14 residues.

The rearrangement joins TRBV7-9 to TRBJ2-7, with 12 bases lining up with TRBD1. After removal of 4 bases from V and 6 bases from J, the junction contained 10 bases not matched to a gene. Looked up from germline, CDR1 is SEHNR and CDR2 is FQNEAQ (reference sequence). This CDR3 spans 16 amino acids. The CDR3 DNA sequence: TGTGCCAGCAGCTATGACCGGGACAGGGGGCCCCCCGAGCAGTACTTC. The encoded protein is CASSYDRDRGPPEQYF.

The gene calls are TRBV11-2 and TRBJ2-5, with TRBD1 matching 8 bases. The CDR3 length is 14 residues. Germline V lookup: CDR1 SGHAT, CDR2 FQNNGV. The V gene end was trimmed by 4 bases and the J gene end by 4 bases; junction bases not matched to a gene: 5. The chain's CDR3 is CASSWTGSGETQYF. The CDR3 bases are TGTGCCAGCAGCTGGACAGGGTCGGGAGAGACCCAGTACTTC.

This clonotype appeared a few times. The V call is TRBV6-5, the J call TRBJ1-2, with D possibly being TRBD1 (5 bases). Trimming took 7 bases from V and 6 from J, leaving 21 bases between them. CDR1 and CDR2 from the germline V gene are MNHEY and SVGAGI. The CDR3 has 15 amino acids. CDR3 DNA: TGTGCCAGCATGCCGTCGGGACTCCAGAGGGATGGCTACACCTTC. Its translation: CASMPSGLQRDGYTF.

This clonotype has more than one count but fewer than ten. The rearrangement uses TRBV5-1 and TRBJ2-7; 8 positions match TRBD1. Germline V gives CDR1 SGHRS, CDR2 YFSETQ. CDR3 length equals 14 residues. V lost 4 bases and J lost 4; bases outside the gene matches: 7. The CDR3 DNA reads as TGCGCCAGCAGCATCCGACAGGGGACGTACGAGCAGTACTTC. It codes for CASSIRQGTYEQYF.